This TCR beta chain was sequenced in a study of blood T cell repertoires in COVID-19. Between the trimmed V and J ends, which lost 0 bases and 3 bases, there was a span of 5 bases. The CDR3 spans 13 residues. Per germline, CDR1 SGHTA and CDR2 FQGTGA. Assay: immunoSEQ multiplex PCR; the TCRdb copy retains only in-frame clones and omits some. The table lists 75,000 or so clones, 82% of them singletons. The TCR was taken from a man aged 55 to 70 with acute or convalescent COVID-19. Sample: peripheral blood. The rearrangement uses TRBV7-3 and TRBJ1-1; D remains ambiguous. CDR3 residues: CASSLTPDTEAFF. The CDR3, as DNA: TGTGCCAGCAGCTTAACTCCGGACACTGAAGCTTTCTTT.